This T cell receptor beta chain emerged from a study of T cell responses to AZD1222 COVID-19 vaccine. Broader study findings: Nearly half of spike-specific TCRs reportedly go after variant regions that carry no mutations.

TCRdb keeps only in-frame clones here, not all; method: immunoSEQ multiplex PCR. In the table there are roughly 120,000 clones, 88% of which are singletons. Trimming left V 7 bases short and J 7 bases short, with 16 bases between. Germline CDR1 LNHDA, CDR2 SQIVND (reference sequence). This CDR3 comprises 13 residues. For this clone: Its antigen is unknown.

The TCR comes from an adult in good health. The gene calls are TRBV19 and TRBJ1-1, with D perhaps matching TRBD1 (6 bases). The sample here was peripheral blood, taken on day 0 of AZD1222 vaccination. CDR3 protein: CASTQNRVLEAFF. The CDR3, as DNA: TGTGCCAGTACCCAGAACAGGGTACTTGAAGCTTTCTTT.